These 8 T cell receptor beta chains originate from one sample sequenced in a study of identifying expanded T cells in peripheral blood. Clones were read by immunoSEQ multiplex PCR, and TCRdb kept only the in-frame ones, dropping some. The table lists tens of thousands of clones, 84% of them singletons, with roughly a fifth in the top ten. The specimen was blood. These receptors were taken from a person aged 18 to 75 in good health.

The CDR3 DNA sequence: TGCGCCAGCAGCTTGGGGGCTATAAGCACAGATACGCAGTATTTT. It codes for CASSLGAISTDTQYF. The V and J genes are TRBV5-1 and TRBJ2-3; no reliable D call. The germline V gene encodes CDR1 SGHRS and CDR2 YFSETQ. Trimming took 0 bases from V and 0 from J, leaving 8 bases between them. CDR3 length: 15 amino acids. The variable domain in full, with the rest retrieved from reference TRBV5-1 and TRBJ2-3, is KAGVTQTPRYLIKTRGQQVTLSCSPISGHRSVSWYQQTPGQGLQFLFEYFSETQRNKGNFPGRFSGRQFSNSRSEMNVSTLELGDSALYLCASSLGAISTDTQYFGPGTRLTVL.

The CDR3 is CASSFTGFTDTQYF. For the CDR3, the DNA is TGTGCCAGCAGCTTTACAGGGTTCACAGATACGCAGTATTTT. The chain has TRBV7-2 and TRBJ2-3, with D tentatively TRBD1 (6 bases). Trimming shortened V by 3 bases and J by 2 bases, and 9 bases separated the two germline ends. Germline-derived CDR1 and CDR2 are SGHTA and FQGNSA. This CDR3 region has 14 residues.

V usage is TRBV19 and J usage is TRBJ2-1, with a weak D call TRBD1 (5 bases). The V end was cut by 3 bases, the J end by 8 bases, with 14 bases between. Per germline, CDR1 LNHDA and CDR2 SQIVND (reference sequence). This CDR3 is 14 amino acids long. CDR3 region: CASSMTVAKDEQFF. CDR3 bases: TGTGCCAGTAGTATGACAGTTGCTAAAGATGAGCAGTTCTTC.

The V gene is TRBV19, the J gene TRBJ1-4, with D unresolved. The CDR3 contains 11 residues. Trimming cost V 8 bases and J 5 bases, with 6 bases left between them. Germline loops: CDR1 LNHDA, CDR2 SQIVND (reference sequence). The CDR3 bases are TGTGCCAGTGAGCGAAATGAAAAACTGTTTTTT. This codes for CASERNEKLFF.

In its sample, this clone was seen many times. This rearrangement joins TRBV27 to TRBJ1-5; the D is unclear. V was cut by 4 bases and J by 7 bases, with 14 bases left in between. The CDR3 sequence is 14 residues long. Per the germline V gene, CDR1 is MNHEY and CDR2 is SMNVEV (reference sequence). The CDR3 is CASSSAPLGQPQHF. Written as DNA, the CDR3 is TGTGCCAGCAGTTCCGCCCCTCTAGGCCAGCCCCAGCATTTT.

This chain connects TRBV18 to TRBJ2-7, with TRBD1 matching over 7 bases. The CDR3 spans 13 residues. From germline, CDR1 is KGHSH and CDR2 LQKENI. J was trimmed by 6 bases and V by 3 bases; bases with no gene match: 5. The CDR3 reads CASSPRTGGEQYF. The CDR3 coding sequence is TGTGCCAGCTCACCCCGGACAGGTGGCGAGCAGTACTTC.

This clone was picked up one time. The chain couples TRBV29-1 to TRBJ2-1, with D perhaps TRBD1 or TRBD2 (5 bases each). This CDR3 spans 13 amino acids. V was shortened by 7 bases and J by 2 bases, with 12 bases between the two germline ends. Per the germline V gene, CDR1 is SQVTM and CDR2 is ANQGSEA. The CDR3 sequence is CSGRTGPYNEQFF. CDR3 nucleotides: TGCAGCGGTCGGACGGGGCCCTACAATGAGCAGTTCTTC.

V usage is TRBV7-2 and J usage is TRBJ2-7; no clear D. The CDR3 is 14 amino acids. The V and J ends lost 1 base and 2 bases respectively, with 9 bases between them. From germline, CDR1 is SGHTA and CDR2 FQGNSA. CDR3 DNA: TGTGCCAGCAGCTTAGGGGTCAGTACCTACGAGCAGTACTTC. Translation: CASSLGVSTYEQYF. Filled out from reference TRBV7-2 and TRBJ2-7, the complete variable domain reads GAGVSQSPSNKVTEKGKDVELRCDPISGHTALYWYRQSLGQGLEFLIYFQGNSAPDKSGLPSDRFSAERTGGSVSTLTIQRTQQEDSAVYLCASSLGVSTYEQYFGPGTRLTVT.